This T cell receptor (beta chain) was profiled in a study of cytomegalovirus exposure and HLA in healthy donors. Germline values: CDR1 MNHEY, CDR2 SVGAGI. The CDR3 consists of 12 residues. Trimming removed 0 bases at V and 4 bases at J, with 4 bases between. Remarks on this clone: The antigen remains undetermined.

The primer mix had 60 Vbeta and 13 Jbeta primers. Produced via immunoSEQ multiplex PCR; TCRdb's table is partial and in-frame only. Among roughly 150,000 clones, around 80% were seen once, and the ten largest hold about 4.5%. General study results and limits: Only CMV serostatus was available as immune exposure information. A classifier reportedly called cytomegalovirus status with high sensitivity and specificity.

The chain recombines TRBV6-5 with TRBJ2-7, with D unresolved. Source material: PBMCs. This clonotype originated in a man aged 25-45 years in good health. CDR3: CASSYSEYEQYF. The CDR3 DNA sequence: TGTGCCAGCAGTTACTCCGAGTACGAGCAGTACTTC.